The 17 T cell receptor beta chains below come from one sample, sequenced in a study of Tregs in tolerant kidney transplant recipients. The data were produced by immunoSEQ multiplex PCR, yet TCRdb's version contains in-frame clones alone and is incomplete. Its table records 50,000 to 65,000 clones. This specimen was CD4+ T cells from blood, taken before the transplant. The receptors stem from a human donor who received a combined kidney and bone marrow transplant.

Comment on this clone: The read is 3 residues too short to cover the CDR3 end, so that end is filled in from the germline J gene. The rearrangement links TRBV18 to TRBJ2-7, with 9 nucleotides matching TRBD2. Trimming removed 0 bases from V and 6 bases from J; junction bases left unmatched: 12. The germline V gene has CDR1 KGHSH and CDR2 LQKENI. The CDR3 length is 17 residues. CDR3 DNA (partial): TGTGCCAGCTCACCACCGCGGAACTGGCGGGAGGGGGTCGAG. Its translation: CASSPPRNWREGVE. The complete CDR3 sequence is CASSPPRNWREGVEQYF.

Comment on this clone: The read stops 3 residues short of the end of the CDR3; the missing end is completed from the germline J gene. The chain links TRBV29-1 to TRBJ1-2; 7 positions match TRBD1. The germline gives CDR1 SQVTM, CDR2 ANQGSEA. The CDR3 covers 9 residues. CDR3 DNA, as far as it was read: TGCAGCGTAGACAGGGAC. This gives the protein CSVDRD. The CDR3, in full, reads CSVDRDYTF.

Concerning this clone: Read data end 3 residues before the CDR3 end; the end is taken from the germline J gene. This rearrangement joins TRBV5-6 to TRBJ1-1; possible D gene TRBD1, 5 bases. The V and J ends lost 5 bases and 1 base respectively, with 9 bases between them. The CDR3 has 13 amino acids. Germline V gene lookup returns CDR1 SGHDT and CDR2 YYEEEE. The CDR3 loop reads CASSYGGNTEAFF. CDR3 DNA (partial): TGTGCCAGCAGTTACGGGGGGAACACTGAA.

This CDR3 reads CSASEGTDTQYF. CDR3 bases read: TGCAGTGCTAGTGAGGGCACAGATACG. The rearrangement joins TRBV20-1 to TRBJ2-3, with D unresolved. Read coverage stops 3 residues before the CDR3 terminus; the germline J gene supplies the remainder. V was trimmed by 3 bases and J by 1 base, leaving 5 bases between them. This CDR3 has 12 residues. Per germline, CDR1 DFQATT and CDR2 SNEGSKA (reference sequence).

Notes on this clone: Read coverage stops 3 residues before the CDR3 terminus; the germline J gene supplies the remainder. The chain carries TRBV7-9 and TRBJ1-2; D not resolved. Germline-derived CDR1 and CDR2 are SEHNR and FQNEAQ (reference sequence). The CDR3 has 13 residues. This chain's CDR3 is CASSLEAGYGYTF. CDR3 DNA (partial): TGTGCCAGCAGCTTAGAGGCCGGGTACGGC. The variable domain in full, with the rest retrieved from reference TRBV7-9 and TRBJ1-2, is DTGVSQNPRHKITKRGQNVTFRCDPISEHNRLYWYRQTLGQGPEFLTYFQNEAQLEKSRLLSDRFSAERPKGSFSTLEIQRTEQGDSAMYLCASSLEAGYGYTFGSGTRLTVV.

On this clone itself: With the read ending 3 residues before the CDR3 end, the germline J gene is used to fill in that end. The chain uses TRBV19 and TRBJ1-2, with D maybe TRBD1 (6 bases). Trimming pared 2 bases from V and 3 bases from J, leaving 10 bases between. This CDR3 is 14 amino acids long. Germline CDR1 is LNHDA and CDR2 is SQIVND (reference sequence). CDR3 DNA, as far as it was read: TGTGCCAGTAGTATACCAGGGGCGGACTATGGC. The encoded protein is CASSIPGADYG. The full CDR3 protein reads CASSIPGADYGYTF.

About this clone: The read ends 3 residues shy of where the CDR3 ends; the end is completed using the germline J gene. V gene TRBV19 combines with J gene TRBJ1-1, with 8 bases lining up with TRBD1. The CDR3 length is 14 residues. Germline-derived CDR1 and CDR2 are LNHDA and SQIVND (reference sequence). Partial CDR3 DNA: TGTGCCAGTAGTAAGGATGGATGGACAGGGAGA. It yields the protein CASSKDGWTGR. The entire CDR3 sequence reads CASSKDGWTGRAFF. The entire variable domain, with the rest obtained from reference TRBV19 and TRBJ1-1, is as follows: DGGITQSPKYLFRKEGQNVTLSCEQNLNHDAMYWYRQDPGQGLRLIYYSQIVNDFQKGDIAEGYSVSREKKESFPLTVTSAQKNPTAFYLCASSKDGWTGRAFFGQGTRLTVV.

Comment on this clone: The read terminates 3 residues ahead of where the CDR3 ends, so the germline J gene completes it. The V and J genes are TRBV30 and TRBJ1-3; possibly TRBD1 for D (5 bases). Germline V CDR1 and CDR2: GTSNPN, SVGIG (reference sequence). The CDR3 loop spans 15 amino acids. Trimming took 3 bases from V and 4 from J, leaving 16 bases between them. CDR3 loop: CAWRPRGEKGNTIYF. CDR3 DNA (partial): TGTGCCTGGAGGCCCCGGGGGGAAAAGGGAAACACC.

Regarding this clone: The read falls 3 residues short of the CDR3 end, and the missing part is taken from the germline J gene. The V and J genes are TRBV20-1 and TRBJ1-2; D perhaps matches TRBD1 (5 bases). Germline-derived CDR1 and CDR2 are DFQATT and SNEGSKA (reference sequence). Deletions cut 3 bases from V and 6 bases from J, with 11 bases between. CDR3 length: 12 residues. The sequenced CDR3 bases are TGCAGTGCTAGTGGGGGGATCCATGGC. Translation gives CSASGGIHG. The whole CDR3 protein is CSASGGIHGYTF.

The sequenced CDR3 bases are TGTGCCAGCAGCTTGGGGACAGGGAGCACCGGGGAG. The encoded protein is CASSLGTGSTGE. The full CDR3 reads CASSLGTGSTGELFF. This chain uses TRBV5-4 with TRBJ2-2, with 8 positions matching TRBD1. The DNA ends 3 residues before the CDR3 does, and the rest of the CDR3 is filled in from the germline J gene. CDR3 size: 15 residues. Germline CDR1 and CDR2: SGHNT and YYREEE (reference sequence). V dropped 0 bases and J dropped 4; count of bases not matched to a gene: 2.

Regarding this clone: Read coverage stops 3 residues before the CDR3 terminus; the germline J gene supplies the remainder. The chain employs TRBV2 and TRBJ2-7; 12 bases agree with TRBD2. CDR3 length: 14 residues. Germline V CDR1 and CDR2: SNHLY, FYNNEI. J was trimmed by 3 bases and V by 6 bases; bases with no gene match: 3. CDR3 loop: CASSLLAGGYEQYF. CDR3 DNA (partial): TGTGCCAGCAGCCTACTAGCGGGGGGCTACGAG.

With respect to this clone: Coverage ceases 3 residues before the CDR3 finishes, and the germline J gene fills in the end. The chain joins TRBV6-2 or TRBV6-3 to TRBJ1-1; D call uncertain. Trimming removed 6 bases from V and 0 bases from J, with 11 bases in between. Germline V lookup: CDR1 MNHEY, CDR2 SVGEGT. CDR3 length equals 14 residues. Partial CDR3 DNA: TGTGCCAGCAGCAACCGAGGCTTGAACACTGAA. It specifies CASSNRGLNTE. The CDR3, in full, reads CASSNRGLNTEAFF.

Worth noting for this clone: The CDR3 is cut off 3 residues early in the read; its end comes from the germline J gene. The genes are TRBV7-2 and TRBJ1-1; 7 bases align to TRBD1. The germline V gene encodes CDR1 SGHTA and CDR2 FQGNSA. The CDR3 consists of 15 residues. V was pared by 5 bases and J by 4 bases, with 10 bases of the junction left unmatched. The covered CDR3 bases are TGTGCCAGCAGCGCACAGACAGGGATAGGCACTGAA. Protein: CASSAQTGIGTE. The whole CDR3 protein is CASSAQTGIGTEAFF. The full variable domain, completed using reference TRBV7-2 and TRBJ1-1, is GAGVSQSPSNKVTEKGKDVELRCDPISGHTALYWYRQSLGQGLEFLIYFQGNSAPDKSGLPSDRFSAERTGGSVSTLTIQRTQQEDSAVYLCASSAQTGIGTEAFFGQGTRLTVV.

On this clone itself: The read ends 3 residues shy of where the CDR3 ends; the end is completed using the germline J gene. The J gene is TRBJ2-5, the V gene TRBV5-1; tentative D call: TRBD2 (5 bases). CDR3 length: 15 residues. The germline V and J ends were trimmed by 3 bases and 0 bases, with 12 bases remaining between them. From germline, CDR1 is SGHRS and CDR2 YFSETQ. CDR3 in amino acids: CASSSGYGDQETQYF. The sequenced part of the CDR3 DNA is TGCGCCAGCAGCTCGGGGTATGGGGACCAAGAGACC.

The CDR3 sequence is CAWRGLGLNIQYF. CDR3 DNA, as far as it was read: TGTGCCTGGAGGGGACTAGGGCTAAACATT. The rearrangement uses TRBV30 and TRBJ2-4; 8 bases are shared with TRBD2. From the germline J gene comes the end of the CDR3, since the read stops 3 residues before it. Germline V lookup: CDR1 GTSNPN, CDR2 SVGIG (reference sequence). This CDR3 contains 13 residues. The V segment lost 3 bases and the J segment 6 bases; nucleotides outside the gene matches: 4. Together with reference TRBV30 and TRBJ2-4, the CDR3 gives the full variable domain: SQTIHQWPATLVQPVGSPLSLECTVEGTSNPNLYWYRQAAGRGLQLLFYSVGIGQISSEVPQNLSASRPQDRQFILSSKKLLLSDSGFYLCAWRGLGLNIQYFGAGTRLSVL.

As concerns this clone: The read falls 3 residues short of the CDR3 end, and the missing part is taken from the germline J gene. The gene calls are TRBV19 and TRBJ2-5; D gene unclear. The germline V gene has CDR1 LNHDA and CDR2 SQIVND (reference sequence). V shed 3 bases and J shed 1 base, with 15 bases lying between them. The length of the CDR3 is 16 residues. The CDR3 DNA, read in part, is TGTGCCAGTAGTATCCAAAAGGGCTCAGGCCAAGAGACC. Its protein is CASSIQKGSGQET. Given in full, the CDR3 is CASSIQKGSGQETQYF.

A note on this clone: The read is 3 residues too short to cover the CDR3 end, so that end is filled in from the germline J gene. V is TRBV20-1 and J is TRBJ2-2; 15 nucleotides line up with TRBD2. The ends lost 6 bases at V and 7 bases at J; junction bases unmatched: 9. Germline V gene sequence: CDR1 DFQATT, CDR2 SNEGSKA (reference sequence). The CDR3 is 16 residues long. CDR3 DNA (partial): TGCAGTGCCACCGGGACTAGCGGGAGGTATGACGGGGAG. This gives the protein CSATGTSGRYDGE. The whole CDR3 protein is CSATGTSGRYDGELFF.